The 15 T cell receptor beta chains below come from one sample, sequenced in a study of T cell repertoires in cytomegalovirus infection. TCRdb recomputed calls from the reads with MiXCR, one row per CDR3 protein. The sample lists about 130,000 distinct CDR3 sequences; about 32% were seen once. Their cognate antigens are unknown. This specimen consisted of CD8+ T cells from cultured PBMCs, obtained from culture after CMV antigen stimulation. The receptors were gathered from a human donor in good health (CMV status not recorded). Some clones in this sample may be carry-over from other donors' samples.

V usage is TRBV6-2 or TRBV6-3 and J usage is TRBJ1-1; no clear D. Trimming stripped 5 bases from V and 0 bases from J, with 10 bases between. The CDR3 spans 14 residues. Germline assignment: CDR1 MNHEY and CDR2 SVGEGT. Here the CDR3 reads CASSKVGLNTEAFF. The CDR3 bases are TGTGCCAGCAGTAAGGTCGGATTGAACACTGAAGCTTTCTTT.

This clonotype was seen a few times. This chain joins TRBV7-8 and TRBJ2-5; D ambiguous. CDR3 length equals 14 residues. The V end lost 3 bases, the J end lost 5 bases, and 13 bases lay between the germline ends. Germline lookup yields CDR1 SGHVS and CDR2 FQNEAQ. The CDR3 nucleotides read TGTGCCAGCAGCTTCCTTACACCAGCGGAGACCCAGTACTTC. Its protein is CASSFLTPAETQYF.

The chain is built from TRBV15 and TRBJ1-2, with D possibly being TRBD1 (5 bases). CDR1 is LNHNV, CDR2 YYDKDF, per germline (reference sequence). With 2 bases removed from V and 7 bases from J, the gap between germline ends came to 17 bases. The CDR3 has 15 residues. CDR3 DNA sequence: TGTGCCACCAGCAGACTTGGGACCCCTGGGGGTGGCTACACCTTC. The encoded protein is CATSRLGTPGGGYTF.

V is TRBV5-1 and J is TRBJ2-1, with 9 nucleotides matching TRBD1. Per the germline V gene, CDR1 is SGHRS and CDR2 is YFSETQ. CDR3 length: 14 amino acids. Trimming at V came to 2 bases and at J to 8 bases, leaving 5 bases not matched to a gene. The CDR3 loop is CASSFEGTGYEQFF. The CDR3 region has the DNA TGCGCCAGCAGCTTCGAAGGGACAGGGTATGAGCAGTTCTTC.

The gene calls are TRBV12-3 or TRBV12-4 and TRBJ2-1; 7 nucleotides line up with TRBD2. The CDR3 contains 13 residues. V lost 3 bases, J lost 8 bases, and 4 bases stayed unmatched. In DNA, the CDR3 is TGTGCCAGCAGTTTCGGGGGGAGTGATGAGCAGTTCTTC. Its protein product is CASSFGGSDEQFF.

The genes are TRBV9 and TRBJ1-5, with TRBD1 identical over 7 bases. The V and J ends lost 4 bases and 3 bases, in that order; junction bases with no gene match: 4. CDR1 and CDR2 from the germline V gene are SGDLS and YYNGEE. The CDR3 extends over 14 amino acids. CDR3 sequence reads: CASSPTGNNQPQHF. The CDR3, as DNA: TGTGCCAGCAGCCCGACAGGGAACAATCAGCCCCAGCATTTT.

The chain uses TRBV12-3 or TRBV12-4 and TRBJ2-3; 7 bases align to TRBD2. The V segment lost 5 bases and the J segment 2 bases; nucleotides outside the gene matches: 4. The CDR3 extends over 14 amino acids. The CDR3, as DNA: TGTGCCAGCAGTACTAGCGTTTACACAGATACGCAGTATTTT. Its translation: CASSTSVYTDTQYF.

In this sample, this clonotype turned up a few times. The chain recombines TRBV27 with TRBJ1-1; no reliable D call. Trimming removed 2 bases at V and 6 bases at J, with 16 bases between. The V gene's germline CDR1 is MNHEY and CDR2 SMNVEV (reference sequence). The CDR3 sequence is 15 residues long. Written as DNA, the CDR3 is TGTGCCAGCAGTTTAATCTACAGCCCGACATCTGAAGCTTTCTTT. This translates into CASSLIYSPTSEAFF.

The DNA for the CDR3 is TGTGCCATCAGTTCCGACAGAGTGTTATATGGCTACACCTTC. Protein sequence: CAISSDRVLYGYTF. The chain combines TRBV10-3 with TRBJ1-2; tentatively, D is TRBD1 (5 bases). Between the trimmed V and J ends, which lost 5 bases and 5 bases, there was a span of 15 bases. This CDR3 spans 14 amino acids. Germline CDR1 ENHRY, CDR2 SYGVKD.

The chain recombines TRBV11-3 with TRBJ2-2; weak D call: TRBD1 (6 bases). There are 13 residues in the CDR3. Between the trimmed V and J ends, which lost 8 bases and 2 bases, there was a span of 9 bases. Germline CDR1 reads SGHNT; CDR2 reads YENEEA. CDR3 residues: CASLDRNTGELFF. The CDR3 bases are TGTGCCAGCTTGGACAGAAACACCGGGGAGCTGTTTTTT.

CDR3 protein: CASSPVAGGIYGYTF. The DNA of the CDR3 is TGTGCCAGCAGCCCCGTCGCGGGGGGGATCTATGGCTACACCTTC. This chain connects TRBV7-8 to TRBJ1-2, with TRBD1 as a possible D gene (5 bases). CDR1 and CDR2 (germline): SGHVS, FQNEAQ. Deletions cut 5 bases from V and 4 bases from J, with 17 bases between. CDR3 length: 15 residues.

The genes are TRBV20-1 and TRBJ2-3; TRBD2 might be the D (5 bases). The V gene's germline CDR1 is DFQATT and CDR2 SNEGSKA (reference sequence). The V end was cut by 7 bases, the J end by 4 bases, with 18 bases between. The CDR3 has 14 amino acids. CDR3 nucleotides: TGCAGTGGGAAGGACTTTCAGATACCAGATACGCAGTATTTT. This translates into CSGKDFQIPDTQYF.

J is TRBJ2-1 and V is TRBV2, with 13 positions matching TRBD2. The trim removed 6 bases at V and 1 base at J, leaving 6 bases unmatched. Germline V gene data show CDR1 as SNHLY and CDR2 as FYNNEI. CDR3 length: 17 amino acids. Here the CDR3 reads CASRRLAGGNSYNEQFF. CDR3 in DNA: TGTGCCAGCAGACGACTAGCGGGGGGCAATTCCTACAATGAGCAGTTCTTC. Together with reference TRBV2 and TRBJ2-1, the CDR3 gives the full variable domain: EPEVTQTPSHQVTQMGQEVILRCVPISNHLYFYWYRQILGQKVEFLVSFYNNEISEKSEIFDDQFSVERPDGSNFTLKIRSTKLEDSAMYFCASRRLAGGNSYNEQFFGPGTRLTVL.

The chain combines TRBV12-3 or TRBV12-4 with TRBJ1-5, with no clear D. Trimming removed 3 bases at V and 0 bases at J, with 6 bases between. The CDR3 loop spans 14 amino acids. DNA for the CDR3: TGTGCCAGCAGTTTCGCAGCTAGCAATCAGCCCCAGCATTTT. Translated, it gives CASSFAASNQPQHF.

V gene TRBV28 combines with J gene TRBJ2-1; TRBD2 aligns across 9 bases. This CDR3 spans 17 amino acids. Germline V lookup: CDR1 MDHEN, CDR2 SYDVKM. The J segment lost 4 bases and the V segment lost 3 bases, leaving 10 bases of the junction unmatched. In DNA form, the CDR3 reads TGTGCCAGCAGTTTCGGGATAGCGGGGGACCAATACAATGAGCAGTTCTTC. It is translated as CASSFGIAGDQYNEQFF. Full variable domain (missing parts from reference TRBV28 and TRBJ2-1): DVKVTQSSRYLVKRTGEKVFLECVQDMDHENMFWYRQDPGLGLRLIYFSYDVKMKEKGDIPEGYSVSREKKERFSLILESASTNQTSMYLCASSFGIAGDQYNEQFFGPGTRLTVL.